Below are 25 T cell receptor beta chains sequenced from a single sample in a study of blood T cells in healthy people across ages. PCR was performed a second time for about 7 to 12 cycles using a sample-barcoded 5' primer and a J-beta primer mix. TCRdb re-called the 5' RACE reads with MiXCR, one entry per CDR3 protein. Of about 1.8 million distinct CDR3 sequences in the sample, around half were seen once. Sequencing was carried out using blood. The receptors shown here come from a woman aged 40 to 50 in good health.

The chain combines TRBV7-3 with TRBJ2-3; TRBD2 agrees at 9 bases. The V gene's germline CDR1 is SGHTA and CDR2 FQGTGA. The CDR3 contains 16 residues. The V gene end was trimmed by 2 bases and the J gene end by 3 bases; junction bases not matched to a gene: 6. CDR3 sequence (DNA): TGTGCCAGCAGCTTATCAAGACTAGCGGCGACAGATACGCAGTATTTT. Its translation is CASSLSRLAATDTQYF.

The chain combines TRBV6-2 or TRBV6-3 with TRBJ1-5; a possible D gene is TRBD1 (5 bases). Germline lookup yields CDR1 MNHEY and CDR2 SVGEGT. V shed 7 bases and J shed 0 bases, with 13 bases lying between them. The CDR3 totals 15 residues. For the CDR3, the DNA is TGTGCCAGCAAATCCCGGGGCTATAGCAATCAGCCCCAGCATTTT. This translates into CASKSRGYSNQPQHF.

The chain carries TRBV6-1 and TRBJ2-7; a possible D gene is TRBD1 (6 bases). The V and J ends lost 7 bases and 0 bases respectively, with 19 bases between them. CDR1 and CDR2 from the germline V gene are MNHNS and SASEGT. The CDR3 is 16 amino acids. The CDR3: CASTETGLPSSYEQYF. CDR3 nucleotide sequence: TGTGCCAGCACCGAGACAGGCTTGCCAAGCTCCTACGAGCAGTACTTC.

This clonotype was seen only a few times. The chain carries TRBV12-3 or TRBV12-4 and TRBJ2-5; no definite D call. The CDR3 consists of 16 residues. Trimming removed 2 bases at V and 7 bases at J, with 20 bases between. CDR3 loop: CASSLMADPSRWTQYF. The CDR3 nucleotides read TGTGCCAGCAGTTTAATGGCGGACCCCTCCAGATGGACCCAGTACTTC.

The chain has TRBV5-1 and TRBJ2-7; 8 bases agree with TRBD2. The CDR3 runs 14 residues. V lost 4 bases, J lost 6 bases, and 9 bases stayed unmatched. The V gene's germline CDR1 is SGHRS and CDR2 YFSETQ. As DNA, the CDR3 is TGCGCCAGCAGCCCGATGCGGGGGGCCAGCGAGCAGTACTTC. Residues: CASSPMRGASEQYF.

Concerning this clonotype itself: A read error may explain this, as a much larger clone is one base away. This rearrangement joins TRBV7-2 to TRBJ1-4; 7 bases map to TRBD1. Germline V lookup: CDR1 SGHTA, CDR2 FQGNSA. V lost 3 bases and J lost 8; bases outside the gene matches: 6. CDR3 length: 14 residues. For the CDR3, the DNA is TGTGCCAGCAGCTTCGACAGGGAGAACGAAAAACTGTTTTTT. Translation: CASSFDRENEKLFF.

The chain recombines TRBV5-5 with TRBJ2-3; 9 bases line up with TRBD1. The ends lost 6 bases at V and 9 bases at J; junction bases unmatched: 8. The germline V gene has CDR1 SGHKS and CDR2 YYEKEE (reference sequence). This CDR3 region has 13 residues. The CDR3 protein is CASIGSDRGTQYF. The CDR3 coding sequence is TGTGCCAGCATTGGAAGCGACAGGGGGACGCAGTATTTT.

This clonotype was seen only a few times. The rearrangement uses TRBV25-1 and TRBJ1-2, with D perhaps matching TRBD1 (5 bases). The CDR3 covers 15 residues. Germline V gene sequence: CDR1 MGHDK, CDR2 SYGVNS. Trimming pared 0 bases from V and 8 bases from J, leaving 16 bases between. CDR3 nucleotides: TGTGCCAGCAGTGAATACCAGACAGACCGTCCGGGCTACACCTTC. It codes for CASSEYQTDRPGYTF.

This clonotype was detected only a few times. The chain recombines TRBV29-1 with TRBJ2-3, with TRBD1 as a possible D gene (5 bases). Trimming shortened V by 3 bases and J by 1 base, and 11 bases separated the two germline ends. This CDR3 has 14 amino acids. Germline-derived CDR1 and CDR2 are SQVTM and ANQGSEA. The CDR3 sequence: CSVEGLWGTDTQYF. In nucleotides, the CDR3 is TGCAGCGTTGAGGGGCTTTGGGGCACAGATACGCAGTATTTT.

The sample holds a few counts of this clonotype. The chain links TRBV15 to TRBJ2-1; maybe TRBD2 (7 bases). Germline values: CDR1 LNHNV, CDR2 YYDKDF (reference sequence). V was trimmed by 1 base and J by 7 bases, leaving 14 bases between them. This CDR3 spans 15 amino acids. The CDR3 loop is CATSRGRGARNEQFF. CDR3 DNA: TGTGCCACCAGCAGAGGACGGGGGGCGAGGAATGAGCAGTTCTTC.

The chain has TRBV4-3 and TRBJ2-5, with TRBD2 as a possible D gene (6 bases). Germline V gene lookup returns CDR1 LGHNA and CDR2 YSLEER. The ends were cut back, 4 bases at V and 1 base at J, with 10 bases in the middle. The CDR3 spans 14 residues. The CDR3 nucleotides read TGCGCCAGCAGCCGGGGGGTTTTCCAAGAGACCCAGTACTTC. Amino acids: CASSRGVFQETQYF.

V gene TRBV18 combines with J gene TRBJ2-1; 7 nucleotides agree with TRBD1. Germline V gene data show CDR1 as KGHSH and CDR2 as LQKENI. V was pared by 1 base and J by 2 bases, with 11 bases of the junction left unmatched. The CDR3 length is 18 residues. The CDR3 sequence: CASSPLRSTGRTYNEQFF. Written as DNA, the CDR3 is TGTGCCAGCTCACCACTAAGGTCGACAGGGCGAACCTACAATGAGCAGTTCTTC.

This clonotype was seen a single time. The CDR3: CSASHTGAGELFF. The CDR3 region has the DNA TGCAGCGCTTCCCATACAGGGGCCGGGGAGCTGTTTTTT. The rearrangement uses TRBV29-1 and TRBJ2-2, with 7 bases that match TRBD1. The CDR3 spans 13 residues. The V and J ends lost 7 bases and 6 bases, in that order; junction bases with no gene match: 8. Germline CDR1 and CDR2: SQVTM and ANQGSEA.

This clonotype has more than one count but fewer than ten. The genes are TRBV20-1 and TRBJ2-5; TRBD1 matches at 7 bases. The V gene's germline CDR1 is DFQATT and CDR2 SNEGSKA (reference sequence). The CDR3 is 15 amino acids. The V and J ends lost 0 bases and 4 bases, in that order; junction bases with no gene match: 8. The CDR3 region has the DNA TGCAGTGCTAGAGATGTTGAGGGGGCAGGAGAGACCCAGTACTTC. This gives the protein CSARDVEGAGETQYF.

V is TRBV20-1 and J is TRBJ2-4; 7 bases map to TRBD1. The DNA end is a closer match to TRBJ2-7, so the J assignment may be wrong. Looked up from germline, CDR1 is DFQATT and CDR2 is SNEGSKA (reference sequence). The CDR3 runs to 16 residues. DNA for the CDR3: TGCAGTGCTAGAGATCTGGGGCAGGGGGTTTTCTACGAGCAGTACTTC. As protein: CSARDLGQGVFYEQYF.

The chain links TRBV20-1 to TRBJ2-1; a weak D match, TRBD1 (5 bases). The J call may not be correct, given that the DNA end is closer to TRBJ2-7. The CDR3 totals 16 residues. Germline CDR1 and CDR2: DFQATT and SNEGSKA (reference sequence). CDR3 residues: CSAKIASWGTYNEQYF. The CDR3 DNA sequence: TGCAGTGCCAAGATCGCCTCCTGGGGCACCTACAATGAGCAGTACTTC.

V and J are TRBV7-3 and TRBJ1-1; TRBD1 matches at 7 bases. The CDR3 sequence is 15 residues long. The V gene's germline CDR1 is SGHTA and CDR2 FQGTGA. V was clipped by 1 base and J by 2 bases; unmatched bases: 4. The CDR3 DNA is TGTGCCAGCAGCTTAAGAGGGGGCACCAACACTGAAGCTTTCTTT. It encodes CASSLRGGTNTEAFF.

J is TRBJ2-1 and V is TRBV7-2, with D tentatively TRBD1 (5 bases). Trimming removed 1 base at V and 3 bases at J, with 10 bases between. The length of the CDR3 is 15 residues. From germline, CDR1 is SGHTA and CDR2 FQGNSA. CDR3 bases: TGTGCCAGCAGCTTAGAGCCAGGGCTCTACAATGAGCAGTTCTTC. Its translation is CASSLEPGLYNEQFF.

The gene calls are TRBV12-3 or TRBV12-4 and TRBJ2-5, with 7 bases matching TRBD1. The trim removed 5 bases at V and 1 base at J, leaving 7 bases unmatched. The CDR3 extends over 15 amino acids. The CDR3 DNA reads TGTGCCAGCAGTGGGGGACAGCCGGCCCAAGAGACCCAGTACTTC. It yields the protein CASSGGQPAQETQYF.

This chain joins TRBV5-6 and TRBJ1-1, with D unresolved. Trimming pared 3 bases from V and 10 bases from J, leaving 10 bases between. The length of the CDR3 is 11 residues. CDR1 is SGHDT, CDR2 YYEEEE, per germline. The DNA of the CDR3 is TGTGCCAGCAGCTCAGGTGGTGGAGCTTTCTTT. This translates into CASSSGGGAFF.

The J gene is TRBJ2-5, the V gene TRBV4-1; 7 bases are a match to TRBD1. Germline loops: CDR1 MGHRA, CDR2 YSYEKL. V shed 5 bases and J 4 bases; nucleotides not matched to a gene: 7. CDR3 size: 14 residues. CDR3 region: CASSFSTGPETQYF. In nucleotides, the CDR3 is TGCGCCAGCAGCTTTTCGACAGGGCCAGAGACCCAGTACTTC.

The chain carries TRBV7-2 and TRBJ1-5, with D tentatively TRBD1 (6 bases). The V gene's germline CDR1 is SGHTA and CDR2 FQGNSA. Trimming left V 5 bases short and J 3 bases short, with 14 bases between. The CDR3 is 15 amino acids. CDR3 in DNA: TGTGCCAGCAGCCCCCAGACAGGCGTCAATCAGCCCCAGCATTTT. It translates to CASSPQTGVNQPQHF.

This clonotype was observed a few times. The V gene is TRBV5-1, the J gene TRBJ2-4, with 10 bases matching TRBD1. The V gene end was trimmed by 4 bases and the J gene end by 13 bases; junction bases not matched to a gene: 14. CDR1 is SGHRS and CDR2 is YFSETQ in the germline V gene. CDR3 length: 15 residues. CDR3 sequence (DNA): TGCGCCAGCAGCCGAAATCCGGGACAGGGGTATGAGCAGTACTTC. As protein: CASSRNPGQGYEQYF. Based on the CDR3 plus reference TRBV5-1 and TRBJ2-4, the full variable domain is KAGVTQTPRYLIKTRGQQVTLSCSPISGHRSVSWYQQTPGQGLQFLFEYFSETQRNKGNFPGRFSGRQFSNSRSEMNVSTLELGDSALYLCASSRNPGQGYEQYFGAGTRLSVL.

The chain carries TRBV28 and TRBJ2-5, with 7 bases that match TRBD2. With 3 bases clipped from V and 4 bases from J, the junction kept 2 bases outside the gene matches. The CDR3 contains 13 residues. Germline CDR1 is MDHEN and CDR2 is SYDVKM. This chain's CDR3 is CASSFGGTETQYF. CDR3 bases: TGTGCCAGCAGTTTCGGGGGGACAGAGACCCAGTACTTC.

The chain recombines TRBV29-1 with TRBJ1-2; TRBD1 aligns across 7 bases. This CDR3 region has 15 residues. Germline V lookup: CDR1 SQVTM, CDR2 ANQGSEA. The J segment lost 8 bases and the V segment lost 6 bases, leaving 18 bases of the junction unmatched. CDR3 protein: CSVPGGRDRALGYTF. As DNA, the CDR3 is TGCAGCGTCCCGGGGGGAAGAGACAGGGCTTTGGGCTACACCTTC.